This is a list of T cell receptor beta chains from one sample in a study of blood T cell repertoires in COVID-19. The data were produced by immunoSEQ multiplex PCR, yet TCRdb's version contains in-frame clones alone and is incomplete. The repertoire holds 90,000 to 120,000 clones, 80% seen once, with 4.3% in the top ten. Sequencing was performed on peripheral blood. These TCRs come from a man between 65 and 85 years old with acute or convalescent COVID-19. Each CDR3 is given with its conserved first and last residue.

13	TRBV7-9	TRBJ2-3	CARLPQGTDTQYF
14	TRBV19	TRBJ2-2	CASRDLTGFGELFF
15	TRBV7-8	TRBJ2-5	CASRLTGHSQETQYF
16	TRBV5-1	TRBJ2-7	CASSPDGGGSSYEQYF
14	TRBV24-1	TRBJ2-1	CATSDPQGHNEQFF
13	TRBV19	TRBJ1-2	CASSMGGDYGYTF
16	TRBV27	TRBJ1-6	CASSLSRMGQNSPLHF
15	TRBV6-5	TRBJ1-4	CASRGDRGANEKLFF
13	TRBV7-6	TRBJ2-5	CASSSWEQETQYF
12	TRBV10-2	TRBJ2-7	CATSTGAYEQYF
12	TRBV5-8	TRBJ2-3	CASSRDSDTQYF
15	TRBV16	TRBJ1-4	CASSHRTGVNEKLFF
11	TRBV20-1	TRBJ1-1	CSAIGGTEAFF
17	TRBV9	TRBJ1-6	CASSAGQGTTYNSPLHF
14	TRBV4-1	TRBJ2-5	CASSQEGAQETQYF
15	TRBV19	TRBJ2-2	CASQGLAGYTGELFF
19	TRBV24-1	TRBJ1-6	CATSDGQGAMGSYNSPLHF
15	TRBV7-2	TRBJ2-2	CASSRDRVDTGELFF
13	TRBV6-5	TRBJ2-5	CASSQGIRETQYF
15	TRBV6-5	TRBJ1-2	CASSYSRGLNYGYTF
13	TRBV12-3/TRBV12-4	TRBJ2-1	CASSFVAGGEQFF
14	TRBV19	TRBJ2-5	CASSPRGGRETQYF
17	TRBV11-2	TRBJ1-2	CASNGLRDRTVIGGYTF
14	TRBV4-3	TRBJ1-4	CASSQDPWREKLFF
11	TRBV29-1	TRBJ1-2	CSVGGQGSYTF
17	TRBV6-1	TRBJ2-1	CASSEESQGGFYNEQFF
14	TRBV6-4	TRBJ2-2	CASRGTGGTGELFF